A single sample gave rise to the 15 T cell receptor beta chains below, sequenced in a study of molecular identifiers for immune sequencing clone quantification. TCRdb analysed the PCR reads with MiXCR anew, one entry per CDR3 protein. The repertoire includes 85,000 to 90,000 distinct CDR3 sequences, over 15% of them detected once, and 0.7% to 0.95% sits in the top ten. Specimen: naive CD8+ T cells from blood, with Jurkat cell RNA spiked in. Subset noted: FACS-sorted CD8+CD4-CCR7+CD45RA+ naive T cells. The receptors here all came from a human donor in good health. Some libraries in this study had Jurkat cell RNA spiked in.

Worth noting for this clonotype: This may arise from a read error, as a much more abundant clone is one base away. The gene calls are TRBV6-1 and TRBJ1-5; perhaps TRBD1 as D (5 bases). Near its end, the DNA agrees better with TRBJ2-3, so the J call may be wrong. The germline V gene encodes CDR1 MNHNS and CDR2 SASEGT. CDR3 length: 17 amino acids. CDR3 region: CASSAETDRMSNQPQYF. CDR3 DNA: TGTGCCAGCAGCGCAGAGACAGATAGAATGAGCAATCAGCCCCAGTATTTT.

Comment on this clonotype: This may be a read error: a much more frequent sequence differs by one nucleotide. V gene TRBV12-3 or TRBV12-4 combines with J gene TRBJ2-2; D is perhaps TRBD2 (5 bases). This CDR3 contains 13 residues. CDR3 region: CASSETPAGEPFF. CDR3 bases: TGTGCCAGCAGTGAGACGCCAGCCGGGGAGCCGTTTTTT.

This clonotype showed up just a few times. The DNA for the CDR3 is TGTGCCAGCAGTTCCACAGGGATCAGCACAGATACGCAGTATTTT. Residues: CASSSTGISTDTQYF. V and J are TRBV27 and TRBJ2-3; D possibly corresponds to TRBD1 (6 bases). From germline, CDR1 is MNHEY and CDR2 SMNVEV (reference sequence). V gave up 4 bases and J gave up 0 bases, with 11 bases separating them. The CDR3 sequence is 15 residues long.

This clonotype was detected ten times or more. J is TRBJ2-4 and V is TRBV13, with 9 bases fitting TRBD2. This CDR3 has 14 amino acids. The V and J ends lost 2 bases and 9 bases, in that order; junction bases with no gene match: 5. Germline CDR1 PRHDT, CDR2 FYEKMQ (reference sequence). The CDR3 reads CASSLQTSGGIQYF. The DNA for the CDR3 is TGTGCCAGCAGCTTACAGACTAGCGGTGGCATTCAGTACTTC.

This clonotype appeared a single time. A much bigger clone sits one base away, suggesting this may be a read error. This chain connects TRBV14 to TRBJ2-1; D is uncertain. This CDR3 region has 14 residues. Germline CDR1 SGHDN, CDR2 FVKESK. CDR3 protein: CASGQERSVGEQFF. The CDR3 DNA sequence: TGTGCCAGCGGCCAAGAACGGAGTGTTGGTGAGCAGTTCTTC. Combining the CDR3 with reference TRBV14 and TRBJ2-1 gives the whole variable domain EAGVTQFPSHSVIEKGQTVTLRCDPISGHDNLYWYRRVMGKEIKFLLHFVKESKQDESGMPNNRFLAERTGGTYSTLKVQPAELEDSGVYFCASGQERSVGEQFFGPGTRLTVL.

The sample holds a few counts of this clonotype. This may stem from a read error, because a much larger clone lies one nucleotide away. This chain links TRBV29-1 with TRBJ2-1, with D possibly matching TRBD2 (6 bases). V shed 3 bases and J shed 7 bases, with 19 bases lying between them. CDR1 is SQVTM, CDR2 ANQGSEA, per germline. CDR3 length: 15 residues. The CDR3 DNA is TGCAGCGTTGATGGACGGAGGGTAGGATATAATGAGCAGTTCTTC. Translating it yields CSVDGRRVGYNEQFF.

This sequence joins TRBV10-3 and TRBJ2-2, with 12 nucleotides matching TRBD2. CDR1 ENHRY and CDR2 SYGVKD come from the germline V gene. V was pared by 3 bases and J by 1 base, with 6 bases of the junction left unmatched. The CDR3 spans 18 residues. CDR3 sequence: CAISDPSSGGVNTGELFF. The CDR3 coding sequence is TGTGCCATCAGTGATCCGTCTAGCGGGGGGGTGAACACCGGGGAGCTGTTTTTT.

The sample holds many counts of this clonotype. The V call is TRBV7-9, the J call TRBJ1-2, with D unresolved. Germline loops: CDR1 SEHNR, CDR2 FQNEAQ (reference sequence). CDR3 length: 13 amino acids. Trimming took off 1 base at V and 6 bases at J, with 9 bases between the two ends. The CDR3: CASSLVGEDGYTF. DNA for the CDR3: TGTGCCAGCAGCTTAGTGGGTGAAGATGGCTACACCTTC.

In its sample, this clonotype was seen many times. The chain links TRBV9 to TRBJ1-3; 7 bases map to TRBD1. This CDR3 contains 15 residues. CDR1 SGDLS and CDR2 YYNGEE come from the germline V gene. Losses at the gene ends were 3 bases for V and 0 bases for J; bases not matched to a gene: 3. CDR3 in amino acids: CASSADRFSGNTIYF. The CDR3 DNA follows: TGTGCCAGCAGCGCGGACAGGTTCTCTGGAAACACCATATATTTT. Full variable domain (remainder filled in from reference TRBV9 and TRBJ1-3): DSGVTQTPKHLITATGQRVTLRCSPRSGDLSVYWYQQSLDQGLQFLIQYYNGEERAKGNILERFSAQQFPDLHSELNLSSLELGDSALYFCASSADRFSGNTIYFGEGSWLTVV.

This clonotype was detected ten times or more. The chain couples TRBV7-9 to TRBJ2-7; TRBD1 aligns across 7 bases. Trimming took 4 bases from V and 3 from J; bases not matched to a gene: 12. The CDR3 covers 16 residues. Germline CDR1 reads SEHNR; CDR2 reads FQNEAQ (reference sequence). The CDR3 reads CASSSPDRMEYYEQYF. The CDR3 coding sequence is TGTGCCAGCAGCTCCCCGGACAGGATGGAGTACTACGAGCAGTACTTC.

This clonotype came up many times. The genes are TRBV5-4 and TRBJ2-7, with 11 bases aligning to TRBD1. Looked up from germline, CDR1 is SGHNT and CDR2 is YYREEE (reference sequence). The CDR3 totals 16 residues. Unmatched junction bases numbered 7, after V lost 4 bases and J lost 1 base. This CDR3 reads CASSSPGQGESYEQYF. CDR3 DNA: TGTGCCAGCAGCAGCCCGGGACAGGGGGAGTCCTACGAGCAGTACTTC.

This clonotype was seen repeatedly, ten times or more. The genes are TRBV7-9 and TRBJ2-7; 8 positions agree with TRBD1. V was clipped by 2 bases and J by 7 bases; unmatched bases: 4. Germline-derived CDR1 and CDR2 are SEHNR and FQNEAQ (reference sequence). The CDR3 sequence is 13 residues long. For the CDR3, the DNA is TGTGCCAGCAGCTTACTGCAGGGGGCAGAGCAGTACTTC. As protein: CASSLLQGAEQYF.

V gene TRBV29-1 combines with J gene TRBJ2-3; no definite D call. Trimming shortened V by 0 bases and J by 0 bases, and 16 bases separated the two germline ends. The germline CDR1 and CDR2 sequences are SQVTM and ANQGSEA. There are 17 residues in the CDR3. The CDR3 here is CSVEDLDGTTSTDTQYF. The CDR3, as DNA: TGCAGCGTTGAAGATCTGGACGGAACTACTAGCACAGATACGCAGTATTTT.

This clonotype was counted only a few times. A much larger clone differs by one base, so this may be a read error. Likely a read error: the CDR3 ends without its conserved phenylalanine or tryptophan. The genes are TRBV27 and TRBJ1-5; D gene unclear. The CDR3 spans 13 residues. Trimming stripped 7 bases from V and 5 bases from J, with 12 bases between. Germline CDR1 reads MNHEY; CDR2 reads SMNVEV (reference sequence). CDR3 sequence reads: CASTLDSDQPQHS. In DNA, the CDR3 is TGTGCCAGCACCTTGGACTCTGATCAGCCCCAGCATTCT.

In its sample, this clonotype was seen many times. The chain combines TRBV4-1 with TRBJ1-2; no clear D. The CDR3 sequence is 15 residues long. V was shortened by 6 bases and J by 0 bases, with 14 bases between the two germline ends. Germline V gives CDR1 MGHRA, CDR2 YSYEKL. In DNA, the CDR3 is TGCGCCAGCAGTAGTTTTTGGCAAACTAACTATGGCTACACCTTC. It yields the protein CASSSFWQTNYGYTF.